This entry lists 25 T cell receptor beta chains sequenced from one sample in a study of T cell responses to AZD1222 COVID-19 vaccine. Assay used: immunoSEQ multiplex PCR; TCRdb lists only in-frame clones, some missing. Of about 88,000 clones detected, about 91% appear once; the ten largest clones hold 5% to 6.5%. The input for sequencing was peripheral blood, taken on day 0 of AZD1222 vaccination. The receptors come from an adult in good health.

This chain links TRBV5-5 with TRBJ2-1; 11 bases map to TRBD1. The trim removed 4 bases at V and 5 bases at J, leaving 5 bases unmatched. Germline lookup yields CDR1 SGHKS and CDR2 YYEKEE (reference sequence). The CDR3 consists of 15 residues. Written as DNA, the CDR3 is TGTGCCAGCAGCCCGGGACAGGGGGTAGACAATGAGCAGTTCTTC. It translates to CASSPGQGVDNEQFF.

The chain combines TRBV4-3 with TRBJ2-4; TRBD1 agrees at 8 bases. With V trimmed by 2 bases and J by 7 bases, 4 bases remained unmatched. Germline CDR1 reads LGHNA; CDR2 reads YSLEER. This CDR3 has 14 residues. The CDR3 here is CASSQIGQGNIQYF. The CDR3 coding sequence is TGCGCCAGCAGCCAAATAGGACAGGGCAACATTCAGTACTTC.

The chain couples TRBV25-1 to TRBJ2-2; possibly TRBD1 for D (5 bases). CDR3 length: 14 amino acids. Germline CDR1 is MGHDK and CDR2 is SYGVNS. The V and J ends lost 4 bases and 0 bases respectively, with 6 bases between them. The CDR3 loop is CASSGTTNTGELFF. In nucleotides, the CDR3 is TGTGCCAGCAGTGGGACAACGAACACCGGGGAGCTGTTTTTT.

The chain employs TRBV7-8 and TRBJ2-1, with D possibly matching TRBD2 (5 bases). The CDR3 is 16 residues long. V was cut by 5 bases and J by 2 bases, with 16 bases left in between. The germline V gene has CDR1 SGHVS and CDR2 FQNEAQ. The CDR3 region has the DNA TGTGCCAGCAGCAGGCAACCAGCGGCCACCTACAATGAGCAGTTCTTC. Translation: CASSRQPAATYNEQFF.

The chain employs TRBV19 and TRBJ2-2; perhaps D is TRBD1 or TRBD2 (6 bases each). CDR1 is LNHDA and CDR2 is SQIVND in the germline V gene (reference sequence). This CDR3 is 14 amino acids long. Deletions cut 5 bases from V and 4 bases from J, with 11 bases between. Here the CDR3 reads CASSDGGGTGELFF. CDR3 nucleotide sequence: TGTGCCAGTAGTGACGGAGGGGGCACCGGGGAGCTGTTTTTT.

Note on this clone: One end of the junction is discordant with germline, which a read error may explain. The chain employs TRBV18 and TRBJ2-3; D gene uncertain. The germline V gene encodes CDR1 KGHSH and CDR2 LQKENI. The CDR3 is made up of 14 amino acids. CDR3 coding DNA: TGTGCCAGCTCATCACCATCTAGGACAGATACGCAGTATTTT. It specifies CASSSPSRTDTQYF.

The CDR3 DNA reads TGTGCCAGCTCACCACAGGAGAGCAATCAGCCCCAGCATTTT. Translation gives CASSPQESNQPQHF. The rearrangement uses TRBV18 and TRBJ1-5; D remains unclear. The length of the CDR3 is 14 residues. CDR1 KGHSH and CDR2 LQKENI come from the germline V gene. V was clipped by 1 base and J by 1 base, with 5 bases between them.

The chain joins TRBV27 to TRBJ2-1; TRBD2 is a possible D gene (5 bases). The CDR3 loop spans 15 amino acids. The V and J ends lost 2 bases and 9 bases respectively, with 17 bases between them. CDR1 is MNHEY, CDR2 SMNVEV, per germline (reference sequence). The CDR3 spells CASSLPGVRAAEQFF. The CDR3 nucleotides read TGTGCCAGCAGTTTACCCGGGGTCCGGGCGGCTGAGCAGTTCTTC.

V and J are TRBV29-1 and TRBJ2-3; D uncertain. Germline CDR1 reads SQVTM; CDR2 reads ANQGSEA. V was cut by 4 bases and J by 0 bases, with 14 bases left in between. This CDR3 spans 15 amino acids. The CDR3 DNA reads TGCAGCGTTGCAGAGTCGACACATAGCACAGATACGCAGTATTTT. Translating gives CSVAESTHSTDTQYF.

The CDR3 sequence is CSGRQGDGYTF. Written as DNA, the CDR3 is TGCAGCGGTCGACAGGGGGATGGCTACACCTTC. The chain joins TRBV29-1 to TRBJ1-2, with 9 bases aligning to TRBD1. The CDR3 has 11 residues. From germline, CDR1 is SQVTM and CDR2 ANQGSEA. Trimming cost V 7 bases and J 6 bases; bases outside gene matches: 3.

The chain recombines TRBV7-9 with TRBJ2-7; D remains unclear. The ends were cut back, 5 bases at V and 4 bases at J, with 9 bases in the middle. Per germline, CDR1 SEHNR and CDR2 FQNEAQ (reference sequence). The length of the CDR3 is 12 residues. Here the CDR3 reads CASSVGNYEQYF. CDR3 sequence (DNA): TGTGCCAGCAGCGTGGGGAATTACGAGCAGTACTTC.

This clone was picked up one time. The chain is built from TRBV6-5 and TRBJ2-7, with 7 positions matching TRBD1. CDR3 length: 14 amino acids. Germline V gene sequence: CDR1 MNHEY, CDR2 SVGAGI. V lost 8 bases, J lost 0 bases, and 7 bases stayed unmatched. The CDR3 DNA sequence: TGTGCCAGCTACAGGGGCGACCTCTCCTACGAGCAGTACTTC. Translation: CASYRGDLSYEQYF.

The chain uses TRBV20-1 and TRBJ2-5; D gene unclear. CDR1 DFQATT and CDR2 SNEGSKA come from the germline V gene (reference sequence). The CDR3 has 11 residues. V dropped 3 bases and J dropped 4 bases, with 6 bases sitting between them. The CDR3 DNA follows: TGCAGTGCTAGTTCGTTAGAGACCCAGTACTTC. Translation: CSASSLETQYF.

This clone came up once. This chain joins TRBV2 and TRBJ1-5; weak D call: TRBD1 (5 bases). V was trimmed by 5 bases and J by 4 bases, leaving 9 bases between them. The CDR3 is 13 amino acids. Germline-derived CDR1 and CDR2 are SNHLY and FYNNEI. For the CDR3, the DNA is TGTGCCAGCAGTACGGACAAAAATCAGCCCCAGCATTTT. Protein product: CASSTDKNQPQHF.

CDR3 sequence (DNA): TGTGCCAGCAGACCCGGGACAGGCTATAGCTCCTACGAGCAGTACTTC. Translation: CASRPGTGYSSYEQYF. The chain links TRBV2 to TRBJ2-7; 8 bases map to TRBD1. CDR1 is SNHLY, CDR2 FYNNEI, per germline. The CDR3 runs to 16 residues. V lost 6 bases and J lost 0; bases outside the gene matches: 10.

The V and J genes are TRBV18 and TRBJ1-6; TRBD1 agrees at 8 bases. Trimming at V came to 4 bases and at J to 7 bases, leaving 6 bases not matched to a gene. The CDR3 consists of 15 residues. CDR1 is KGHSH and CDR2 is LQKENI in the germline V gene. In nucleotides, the CDR3 is TGTGCCAGCTCACTAGGACAGGGCCAGAATTCACCCCTCCACTTT. This sequence encodes CASSLGQGQNSPLHF.

The chain is built from TRBV28 and TRBJ2-7; TRBD1 agrees at 8 bases. After removal of 4 bases from V and 3 bases from J, the junction contained 5 bases not matched to a gene. Germline assignment: CDR1 MDHEN and CDR2 SYDVKM. This CDR3 spans 14 amino acids. The CDR3 region has the DNA TGTGCCAGCAGTTGGGCAGGGGGCGGCTACGAGCAGTACTTC. This encodes CASSWAGGGYEQYF.

The V and J genes are TRBV25-1 and TRBJ2-1; 10 bases line up with TRBD2. Germline V gene data show CDR1 as MGHDK and CDR2 as SYGVNS. The CDR3 is 14 residues long. V lost 6 bases and J lost 6; bases outside the gene matches: 5. CDR3 sequence reads: CASSLAGVFNEQFF. The CDR3 coding sequence is TGTGCCAGCAGCCTAGCGGGAGTGTTCAATGAGCAGTTCTTC.

This clone was observed a handful of times. This chain joins TRBV6-2 or TRBV6-3 and TRBJ1-1; D unclear. V was cut by 0 bases and J by 1 base, with 9 bases left in between. This CDR3 region has 15 residues. Germline CDR1 is MNHEY and CDR2 is SVGEGT. The CDR3 DNA follows: TGTGCCAGCAGTTACTCGTTGTCGGGGAACACTGAAGCTTTCTTT. Translation gives CASSYSLSGNTEAFF.

The gene calls are TRBV5-1 and TRBJ2-7; D possibly corresponds to TRBD1 (5 bases). The germline CDR1 and CDR2 sequences are SGHRS and YFSETQ. Trimming left V 0 bases short and J 0 bases short, with 10 bases between. The CDR3 has 15 residues. The CDR3, as DNA: TGCGCCAGCAGCTTGGCCTCTACAGGCTCCTACGAGCAGTACTTC. Its protein product is CASSLASTGSYEQYF.

V gene TRBV28 combines with J gene TRBJ2-1, with TRBD2 as a possible D gene (5 bases). The V end was cut by 5 bases, the J end by 4 bases, with 15 bases between. The CDR3 consists of 15 residues. Germline V gene data show CDR1 as MDHEN and CDR2 as SYDVKM. Here the CDR3 reads CASSPIGRGYNEQFF. The CDR3 nucleotides read TGTGCCAGCAGTCCCATCGGACGGGGATACAATGAGCAGTTCTTC.

V is TRBV6-5 and J is TRBJ1-2; D is perhaps TRBD1 (5 bases). The CDR3 has 16 residues. CDR1 MNHEY and CDR2 SVGAGI come from the germline V gene. Trimming left V 4 bases short and J 4 bases short, with 19 bases between. CDR3 protein: CASSLFRDFPSYGYTF. The DNA of the CDR3 is TGTGCCAGCAGTTTATTCCGGGACTTCCCTAGCTATGGCTACACCTTC.

The rearrangement uses TRBV28 and TRBJ1-1; the D gene is possibly TRBD1 (5 bases). CDR1 is MDHEN, CDR2 SYDVKM, per germline. V was trimmed by 4 bases and J by 5 bases, leaving 14 bases between them. CDR3 size: 14 residues. CDR3 nucleotide sequence: TGTGCCAGCAGTTATGGGGCTGGAGGGACTGAAGCTTTCTTT. Amino acids: CASSYGAGGTEAFF. Full variable domain (remainder filled in from reference TRBV28 and TRBJ1-1): DVKVTQSSRYLVKRTGEKVFLECVQDMDHENMFWYRQDPGLGLRLIYFSYDVKMKEKGDIPEGYSVSREKKERFSLILESASTNQTSMYLCASSYGAGGTEAFFGQGTRLTVV.

This clone showed up just once. The sample has other DNA sequences that encode this CDR3 too. The chain employs TRBV5-4 and TRBJ2-3, with 12 nucleotides matching TRBD2. The CDR3 covers 16 residues. CDR1 is SGHNT, CDR2 YYREEE, per germline (reference sequence). V lost 4 bases to trimming and J lost 0 bases; unmatched junction nucleotides: 3. The CDR3 DNA reads TGTGCCAGCAGCCCCGGGACTAGCGGGAGCACAGATACGCAGTATTTT. This translates into CASSPGTSGSTDTQYF.

The chain joins TRBV5-1 to TRBJ2-2; tentatively, D is TRBD2 (6 bases). This CDR3 region has 14 residues. Trimming left V 6 bases short and J 0 bases short, with 9 bases between. Germline V lookup: CDR1 SGHRS, CDR2 YFSETQ. The CDR3: CASNGGSNTGELFF. The CDR3 bases are TGCGCCAGCAACGGGGGTTCGAACACCGGGGAGCTGTTTTTT.